This TCR beta chain was recovered during a study of OX40 agonist ivuxolimab in advanced cancers. Study context: Six ivuxolimab dose levels, 0.01 to 10 mg/kg, were given intravenously every 2 weeks. Mean age approximately 59 years, range about 20 to 90; around 80% male.

Study outcomes and limitations: Researchers did not establish what antigens the expanded peripheral T cells target.

Only in-frame clones appear in the TCRdb table, and some are missing; sequencing was by immunoSEQ multiplex PCR. The data contain fewer than 35,000 clones, just over 90% of them singletons. Turning to this clone: The antigen remains undetermined.

CDR1 is PRHDT and CDR2 is FYEKMQ in the germline V gene (reference sequence). This CDR3 region has 13 residues. Trimming cost V 0 bases and J 10 bases, with 10 bases left between them. The receptor was derived from an adult with an advanced solid tumor such as melanoma, head and neck, liver or kidney cancer. The V gene is TRBV13, the J gene TRBJ2-1; D uncertain. Material: CD4+ or CD8+ T cells sorted from blood, obtained in a trial of the OX40 agonist ivuxolimab. The CDR3 DNA sequence: TGTGCCAGCAGCTTAGGCCGAGGCAGGGAGCAGTTCTTC. It specifies CASSLGRGREQFF.